Listed here is a single TCR beta chain. Its target is not known. Sequencing was performed with immunoSEQ multiplex PCR; in TCRdb, only in-frame clones are kept and a portion is missing. The data show roughly 1,800,000 clones, with approximately 94% seen just once and more than 0.9% held by the top ten. Only CD45RO-negative cells positively selected for CCR7 counted as naive CD8 cells, so terminally differentiated effector memory CD45RA+ cells were excluded. All participating donors were Caucasian adults from Nashville, Tennessee. This specimen comes from a study of shared clonotypes between healthy human individuals. On the study more broadly: The donors, two women and three men, were aged 18 to 49. General study findings and limits: Incomplete sequencing of sorted subsets was indicated by rarefaction despite large depth.

Germline V CDR1 and CDR2: PRHDT, FYEKMQ (reference sequence). Trimming left V 6 bases short and J 0 bases short, with 12 bases between. CDR3 length equals 15 residues. The chain is built from TRBV13 and TRBJ2-1; D might be TRBD2 (6 bases). The sample consisted of naive CD8+ T cells sorted from blood. The receptor's source is a man aged 18 to 30 in good health. The CDR3 region is CASSSSASSYNEQFF. The CDR3 bases are TGTGCCAGCAGTTCTAGCGCGAGCTCCTACAATGAGCAGTTCTTC.